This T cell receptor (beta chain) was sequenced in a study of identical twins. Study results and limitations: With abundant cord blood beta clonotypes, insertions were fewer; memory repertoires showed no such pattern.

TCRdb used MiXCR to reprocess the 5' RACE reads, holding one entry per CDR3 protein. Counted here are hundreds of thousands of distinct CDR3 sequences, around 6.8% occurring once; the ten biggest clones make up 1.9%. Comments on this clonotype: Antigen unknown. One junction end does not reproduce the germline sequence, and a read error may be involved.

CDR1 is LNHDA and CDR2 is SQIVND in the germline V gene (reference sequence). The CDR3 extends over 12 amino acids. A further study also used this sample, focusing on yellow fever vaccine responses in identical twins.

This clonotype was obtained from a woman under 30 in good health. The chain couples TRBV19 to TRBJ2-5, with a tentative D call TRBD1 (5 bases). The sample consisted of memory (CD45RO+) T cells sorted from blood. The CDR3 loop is CASRGSQETQYF. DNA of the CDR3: TGTGCGAGTAGGGGCAGCCAAGAGACCCAGTACTTC.